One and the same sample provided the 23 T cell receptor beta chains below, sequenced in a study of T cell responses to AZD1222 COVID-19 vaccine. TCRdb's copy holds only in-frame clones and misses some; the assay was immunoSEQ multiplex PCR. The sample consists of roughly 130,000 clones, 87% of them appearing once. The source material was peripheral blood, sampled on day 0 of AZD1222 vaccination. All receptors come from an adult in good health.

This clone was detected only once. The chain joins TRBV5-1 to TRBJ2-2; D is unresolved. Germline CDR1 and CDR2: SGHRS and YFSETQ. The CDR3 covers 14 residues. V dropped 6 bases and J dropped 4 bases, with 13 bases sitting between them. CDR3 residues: CASNPSDGTGELFF. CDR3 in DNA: TGCGCCAGCAACCCGAGTGACGGCACCGGGGAGCTGTTTTTT.

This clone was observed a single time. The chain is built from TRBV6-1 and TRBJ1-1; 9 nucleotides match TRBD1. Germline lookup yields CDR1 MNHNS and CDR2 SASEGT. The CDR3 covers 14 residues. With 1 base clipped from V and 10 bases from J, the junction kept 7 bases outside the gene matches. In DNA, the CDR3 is TGTGCCAGCAGTGAAGTACCGGGACAGGGAAGAGCTTTCTTT. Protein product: CASSEVPGQGRAFF.

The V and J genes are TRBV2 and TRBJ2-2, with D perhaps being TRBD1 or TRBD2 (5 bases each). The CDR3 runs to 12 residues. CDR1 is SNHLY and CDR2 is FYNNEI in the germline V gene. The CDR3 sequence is CAYRTGRRELFF. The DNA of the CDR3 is TGTGCTTACAGGACGGGGCGTCGGGAGCTGTTTTTT.

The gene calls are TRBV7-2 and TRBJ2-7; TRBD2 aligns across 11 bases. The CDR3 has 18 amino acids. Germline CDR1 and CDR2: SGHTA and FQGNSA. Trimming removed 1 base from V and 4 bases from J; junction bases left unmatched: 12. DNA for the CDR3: TGTGCCAGCAGCTTAGTGGCTAGCGGGGGGCCCCCTACTTACGAGCAGTACTTC. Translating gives CASSLVASGGPPTYEQYF.

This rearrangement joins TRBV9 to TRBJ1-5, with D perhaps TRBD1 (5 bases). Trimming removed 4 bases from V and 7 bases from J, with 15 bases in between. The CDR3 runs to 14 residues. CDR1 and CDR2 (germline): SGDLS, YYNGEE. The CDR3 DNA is TGTGCCAGCAGCCAAGGGGAGGGCGGACAGCCCCAGCATTTT. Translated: CASSQGEGGQPQHF.

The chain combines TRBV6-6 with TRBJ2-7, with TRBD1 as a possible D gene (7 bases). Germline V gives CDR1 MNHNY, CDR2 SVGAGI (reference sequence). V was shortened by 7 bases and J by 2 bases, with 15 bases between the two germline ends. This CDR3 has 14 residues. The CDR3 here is CASTPQGGTYEQYF. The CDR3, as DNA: TGTGCCAGCACCCCCCAGGGGGGCACCTACGAGCAGTACTTC.

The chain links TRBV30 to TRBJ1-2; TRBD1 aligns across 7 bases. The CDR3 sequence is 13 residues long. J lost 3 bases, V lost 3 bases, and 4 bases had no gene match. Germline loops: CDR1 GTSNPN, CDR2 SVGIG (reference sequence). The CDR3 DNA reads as TGTGCCTGGAGGAGGGGGCTCGACTATGGCTACACCTTC. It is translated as CAWRRGLDYGYTF.

CDR3 protein: CASSLRQTHTGELFF. The CDR3 coding sequence is TGTGCCAGCAGCCTCCGACAGACCCACACCGGGGAGCTGTTTTTT. This chain links TRBV3-1 (or the pseudogene TRBV3-2) with TRBJ2-2; TRBD1 might be the D (5 bases). Germline-derived CDR1 and CDR2 are LGHDT and YNNKEL (reference sequence). Deletions cut 4 bases from V and 3 bases from J, with 12 bases between. The CDR3 length is 15 residues.

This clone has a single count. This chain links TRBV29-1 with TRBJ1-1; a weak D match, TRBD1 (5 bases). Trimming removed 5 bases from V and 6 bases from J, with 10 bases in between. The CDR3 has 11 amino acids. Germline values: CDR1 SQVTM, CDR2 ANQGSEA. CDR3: CSVLGESEAFF. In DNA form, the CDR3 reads TGCAGCGTTCTAGGGGAATCTGAAGCTTTCTTT.

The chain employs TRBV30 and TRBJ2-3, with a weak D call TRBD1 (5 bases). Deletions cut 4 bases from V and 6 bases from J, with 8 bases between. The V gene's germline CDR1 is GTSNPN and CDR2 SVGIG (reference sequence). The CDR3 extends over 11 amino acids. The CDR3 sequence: CAWKRGDTQYF. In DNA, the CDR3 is TGTGCCTGGAAAAGGGGCGATACGCAGTATTTT.

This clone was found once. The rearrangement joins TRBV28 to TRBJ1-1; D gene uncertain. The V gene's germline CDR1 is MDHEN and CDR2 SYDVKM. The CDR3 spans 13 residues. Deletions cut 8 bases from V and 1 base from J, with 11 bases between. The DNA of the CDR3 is TGTGCCAGCGTTAAGGTCTCGAACACTGAAGCTTTCTTT. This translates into CASVKVSNTEAFF.

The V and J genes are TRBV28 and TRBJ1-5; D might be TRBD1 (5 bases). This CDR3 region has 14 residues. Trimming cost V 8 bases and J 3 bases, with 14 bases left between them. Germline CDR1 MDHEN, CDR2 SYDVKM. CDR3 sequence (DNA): TGTGCCAGCGGGGAACGGGGGTTCAATCAGCCCCAGCATTTT. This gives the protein CASGERGFNQPQHF.

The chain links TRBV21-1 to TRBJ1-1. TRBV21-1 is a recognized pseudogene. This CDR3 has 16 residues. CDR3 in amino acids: CASSKETVGGKAEAFF. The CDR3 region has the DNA TGTGCCAGCAGCAAAGAAACGGTTGGGGGGAAGGCTGAAGCTTTCTTT.

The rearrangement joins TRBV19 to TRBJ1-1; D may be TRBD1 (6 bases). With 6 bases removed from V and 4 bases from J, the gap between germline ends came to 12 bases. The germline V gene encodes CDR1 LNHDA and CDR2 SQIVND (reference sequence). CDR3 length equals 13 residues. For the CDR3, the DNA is TGTGCCAGTAGGCTAACAGGGTTCACTGAAGCTTTCTTT. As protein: CASRLTGFTEAFF.

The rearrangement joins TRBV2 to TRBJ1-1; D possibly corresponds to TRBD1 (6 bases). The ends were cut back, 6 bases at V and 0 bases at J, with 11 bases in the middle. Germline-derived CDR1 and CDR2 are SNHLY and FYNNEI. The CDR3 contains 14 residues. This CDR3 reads CASRNRELNTEAFF. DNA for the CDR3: TGTGCCAGCAGAAACAGGGAATTGAACACTGAAGCTTTCTTT.

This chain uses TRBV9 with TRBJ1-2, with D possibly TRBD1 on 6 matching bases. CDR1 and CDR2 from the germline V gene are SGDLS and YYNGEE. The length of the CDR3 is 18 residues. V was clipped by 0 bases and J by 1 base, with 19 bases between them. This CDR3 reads CASSVGSWQGLNNYGYTF. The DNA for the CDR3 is TGTGCCAGCAGCGTAGGGAGTTGGCAGGGGCTAAATAACTATGGCTACACCTTC.

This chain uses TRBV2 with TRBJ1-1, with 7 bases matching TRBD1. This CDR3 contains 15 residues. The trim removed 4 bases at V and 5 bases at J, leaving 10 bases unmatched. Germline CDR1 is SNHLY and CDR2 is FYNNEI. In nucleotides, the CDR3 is TGTGCCAGCAGTGGAGACCAGGGGGTAGGGACTGAAGCTTTCTTT. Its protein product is CASSGDQGVGTEAFF.

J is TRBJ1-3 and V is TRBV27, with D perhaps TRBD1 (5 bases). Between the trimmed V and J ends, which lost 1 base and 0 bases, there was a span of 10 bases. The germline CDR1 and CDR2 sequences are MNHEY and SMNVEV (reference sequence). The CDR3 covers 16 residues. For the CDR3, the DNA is TGTGCCAGCAGTTTATGGGGCGGGTTCTCTGGAAACACCATATATTTT. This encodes CASSLWGGFSGNTIYF.

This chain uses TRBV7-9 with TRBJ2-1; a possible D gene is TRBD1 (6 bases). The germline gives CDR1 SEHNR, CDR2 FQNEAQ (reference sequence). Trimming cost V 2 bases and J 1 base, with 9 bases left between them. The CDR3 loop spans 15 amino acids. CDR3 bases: TGTGCCAGCAGCTTAACCGGGACATCCTACAATGAGCAGTTCTTC. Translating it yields CASSLTGTSYNEQFF.

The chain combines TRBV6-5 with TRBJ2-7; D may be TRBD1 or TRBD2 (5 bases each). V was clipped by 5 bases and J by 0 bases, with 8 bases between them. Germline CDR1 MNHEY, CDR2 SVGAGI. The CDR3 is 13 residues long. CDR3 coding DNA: TGTGCCAGCAGTCGGGACGCCTCCTACGAGCAGTACTTC. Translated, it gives CASSRDASYEQYF.

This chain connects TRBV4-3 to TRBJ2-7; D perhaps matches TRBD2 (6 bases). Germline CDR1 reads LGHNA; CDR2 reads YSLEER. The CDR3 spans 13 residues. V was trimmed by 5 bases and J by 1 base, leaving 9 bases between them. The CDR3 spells CASSSGGSYEQYF. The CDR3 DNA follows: TGCGCCAGCAGCTCCGGGGGTTCCTACGAGCAGTACTTC.

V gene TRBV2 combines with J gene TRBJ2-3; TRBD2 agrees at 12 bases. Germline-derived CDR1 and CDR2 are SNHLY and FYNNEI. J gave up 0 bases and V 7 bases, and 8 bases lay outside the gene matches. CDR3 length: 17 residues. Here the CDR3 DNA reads TGTGCCAGCACGGGGCTAGCGGGGGGGCCCAGCACAGATACGCAGTATTTT. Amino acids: CASTGLAGGPSTDTQYF.

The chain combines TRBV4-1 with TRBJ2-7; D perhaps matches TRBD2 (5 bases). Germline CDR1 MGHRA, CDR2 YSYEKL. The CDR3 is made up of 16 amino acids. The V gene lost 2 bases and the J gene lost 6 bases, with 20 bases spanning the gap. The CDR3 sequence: CASSQILAATTGEQYF. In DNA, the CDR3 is TGCGCCAGCAGCCAAATTTTAGCAGCGACTACGGGCGAGCAGTACTTC.